Listed here is a single T cell receptor beta chain. Sorting used thawed, overnight-rested PBMC stained with anti-CD3, a viability dye and GMM-loaded CD1B tetramer. The lipid loaded on the CD1B tetramers was C32 glucose monomycolate from Rhodococcus equi. This entry comes from a study of T cells in tuberculosis. Study in general: The T cells targeted glucose monomycolate, a mycobacterial lipid, via CD1B.

Method: immunoSEQ multiplex PCR; TCRdb's copy keeps in-frame clones and lacks some. Here the sample spans roughly 92,000 clones, approximately 90% being singletons. What was sequenced was CD1b-GMM tetramer-negative cells sorted from PBMCs. The origin of this receptor is an adult woman with latent tuberculosis.

The CDR3 bases are TGTGCCAGCAGCAAGGACAGTAGCTCCTACAATGAGCAGTTCTTC. This encodes CASSKDSSSYNEQFF. This chain connects TRBV5-4 to TRBJ2-1, with a possible D match to TRBD1 (6 bases). The CDR3 is made up of 15 amino acids. Looked up from germline, CDR1 is SGHNT and CDR2 is YYREEE (reference sequence). Trimming took 4 bases from V and 0 from J, leaving 11 bases between them.